This T cell receptor (beta chain) was identified during a study of cytomegalovirus exposure and HLA in healthy donors. Study-wide points: TCR beta V segments were, for the most part, productive about 87% or about 30% of the time in an earlier analysis. Among TCR beta chains of equal frequency, HLA-associated ones were more clonally expanded in a later analysis. Confirmation in vitro established that a few CMV-associated chains were specific for CMV antigens. Available immune exposure information was restricted to CMV serostatus only.

13 Jbeta primers and 60 Vbeta primers were used for the PCR. Clones were sequenced by immunoSEQ multiplex PCR, and TCRdb holds only the in-frame ones, with some missing. The sample yields some 150,000 clones, around 76% seen once. CDR3 size: 14 residues. Per germline, CDR1 SNHLY and CDR2 FYNNEI. Unmatched junction bases numbered 6, after V lost 4 bases and J lost 5 bases. As to this clone: The antigen remains unidentified.

The chain is built from TRBV2 and TRBJ2-7; 9 bases match TRBD1. Sequences were obtained from PBMCs. The clonotype was recovered from a man aged 18 to 35 in good health and CMV-seronegative. The CDR3 here is CASSARDRDNEQYF. DNA of the CDR3: TGTGCCAGCAGTGCCCGGGACAGGGACAACGAGCAGTACTTC.